Shown below are 12 T cell receptor beta chains from a single sample sequenced in a study of blood T cell repertoires in COVID-19. Libraries were prepared by immunoSEQ multiplex PCR; TCRdb keeps only in-frame clonotypes and omits some of them. The sample consists of 100,000 to 130,000 clones, 65% to 80% of them appearing once. Sequencing was done on a sample of peripheral blood. These TCRs come from a woman aged 40 to 49 with acute or convalescent COVID-19.

The chain recombines TRBV27 with TRBJ2-3; D remains ambiguous. With 4 bases removed from V and 4 bases from J, the gap between germline ends came to 6 bases. The CDR3 sequence is 12 residues long. The V gene's germline CDR1 is MNHEY and CDR2 SMNVEV (reference sequence). The CDR3, as DNA: TGTGCCAGCAGTTACGGTGCAGATACGCAGTATTTT. Protein: CASSYGADTQYF.

The V gene is TRBV28, the J gene TRBJ1-1, with 7 positions matching TRBD1. From germline, CDR1 is MDHEN and CDR2 SYDVKM. This CDR3 contains 14 residues. V lost 6 bases and J lost 5; bases outside the gene matches: 9. The DNA for the CDR3 is TGTGCCAGCAGCTCCAGGGGGGTGGGGACTGAAGCTTTCTTT. Protein sequence: CASSSRGVGTEAFF.

This rearrangement joins TRBV7-9 to TRBJ1-5; possible D gene TRBD1, 5 bases. Germline CDR1 SEHNR, CDR2 FQNEAQ (reference sequence). Trimming shortened V by 1 base and J by 2 bases, and 9 bases separated the two germline ends. This CDR3 is built from 15 residues. CDR3 protein: CASSLEEGGNQPQHF. In nucleotides, the CDR3 is TGTGCCAGCAGCTTAGAGGAAGGGGGCAATCAGCCCCAGCATTTT.

The V and J genes are TRBV11-2 and TRBJ2-1, with a weak D call TRBD1 (5 bases). The CDR3 is 14 amino acids. Per germline, CDR1 SGHAT and CDR2 FQNNGV. The V end was cut by 5 bases, the J end by 8 bases, with 16 bases between. The CDR3, as DNA: TGTGCCAGCAGCACACTTCAGGGTAAGGATGAGCAGTTCTTC. It yields the protein CASSTLQGKDEQFF.

This clone was counted only a few times. The V call is TRBV2, the J call TRBJ1-5; D is unclear. V gave up 5 bases and J gave up 2 bases, with 10 bases separating them. Germline values: CDR1 SNHLY, CDR2 FYNNEI. The length of the CDR3 is 14 residues. The CDR3 sequence is CASSTSGRNQPQHF. The CDR3 DNA reads TGTGCCAGCAGTACGTCCGGTCGCAATCAGCCCCAGCATTTT.

The CDR3 DNA sequence: TGTGCCAGCAGCCCCGACATGGGACAGGGAAGCTATGGCTACACCTTC. Translating it yields CASSPDMGQGSYGYTF. This chain links TRBV5-4 with TRBJ1-2; 9 nucleotides agree with TRBD1. With 4 bases clipped from V and 4 bases from J, the junction kept 11 bases outside the gene matches. Per germline, CDR1 SGHNT and CDR2 YYREEE (reference sequence). The CDR3 covers 16 residues.

This clone appeared once. The genes are TRBV4-1 and TRBJ1-6; no reliable D call. Trimming pared 1 base from V and 5 bases from J, leaving 12 bases between. Germline-derived CDR1 and CDR2 are MGHRA and YSYEKL. The CDR3 has 16 amino acids. The CDR3 sequence is CASSQGSWRDNSPLHF. For the CDR3, the DNA is TGCGCCAGCAGCCAAGGTAGTTGGAGGGATAATTCACCCCTCCACTTT.

J is TRBJ2-7 and V is TRBV5-4; tentative D call: TRBD2 (5 bases). The V end lost 0 bases, the J end lost 6 bases, and 13 bases lay between the germline ends. Germline-derived CDR1 and CDR2 are SGHNT and YYREEE (reference sequence). The CDR3 covers 14 residues. CDR3 sequence reads: CASSLDLTTSEQYF. CDR3 nucleotides: TGTGCCAGCAGCTTGGACCTGACTACAAGCGAGCAGTACTTC.

The rearrangement links TRBV6-6 to TRBJ1-4, with 9 bases identical to TRBD1. CDR3 length equals 15 residues. V trimming: 6 bases; J trimming: 5 bases; junction bases outside the gene matches: 7. From germline, CDR1 is MNHNY and CDR2 SVGAGI (reference sequence). As DNA, the CDR3 is TGTGCCAGCAGGGAGCCGGGACAGGGCAATGAAAAACTGTTTTTT. Translation gives CASREPGQGNEKLFF.

V and J are TRBV12-3 or TRBV12-4 and TRBJ1-5; D is ambiguous. V lost 7 bases, J lost 3 bases, and 7 bases lay in between. The CDR3 runs 12 residues. CDR3 residues: CASTVNNQPQHF. The CDR3 DNA is TGTGCCAGCACCGTTAACAATCAGCCCCAGCATTTT.

This clone was counted ten times or more. The chain joins TRBV5-1 to TRBJ1-1, with 7 bases identical to TRBD1. The V and J ends lost 6 bases and 1 base, in that order; junction bases with no gene match: 6. This CDR3 spans 14 amino acids. Germline V gene data show CDR1 as SGHRS and CDR2 as YFSETQ. The CDR3 coding sequence is TGCGCCAGCACCACAGGGGACGGGAACACTGAAGCTTTCTTT. It specifies CASTTGDGNTEAFF.

The CDR3 loop reads CASSSGTGVEAFF. CDR3 nucleotides: TGTGCCAGCAGCTCCGGGACAGGGGTTGAAGCTTTCTTT. This chain links TRBV11-2 with TRBJ1-1; 10 positions match TRBD1. Germline V gives CDR1 SGHAT, CDR2 FQNNGV. V was clipped by 4 bases and J by 7 bases; unmatched bases: 3. CDR3 length: 13 residues.